The entry below gives a single T cell receptor (beta chain) sequence along with its context. A much larger clone lies a single base off, so this may be a read error. Using a constant-region primer together with ProtoScript II reverse transcriptase, TCR beta cDNA was made from 500 to 650 ng of total RNA. Slightly modified ARM-PCR served as the procedure for the TCR beta libraries. These libraries came from three rounds of nested multiplex PCR. With TRBV1-TRBV30 forward primers and a C-beta reverse primer, the first two PCR rounds were run for approximately 9 cycles each. TCRdb re-derived calls from the multiplex PCR reads in MiXCR, one entry per CDR3 protein. Found here are fewer than 400,000 distinct CDR3 sequences, approximately 60% of them singletons; the top ten hold roughly 9%. The sample is drawn from a study of tumor-infiltrating lymphocytes in primary liver carcinoma. Study-wide background: Patients comprised men and women whose ages fell between 30 and 69 years.

Extraction also yielded germline DNA, while blood RNA was obtained from unsorted whole blood. The patients lived with chronic HBV infection and had not yet received any treatment. The germline V and J ends were trimmed by 5 bases and 6 bases, with 14 bases remaining between them. The CDR3 contains 13 residues. CDR1 and CDR2 from the germline V gene are MNHEY and SVGAGI. The source is a middle-aged man with primary liver carcinoma and hepatitis B virus infection. The J gene is TRBJ2-7, the V gene TRBV6-5, with D possibly TRBD2 on 6 matching bases. Material: peripheral blood. The CDR3 sequence is CASSPGSRVEQYF. The DNA of the CDR3 is TGTGCCAGCAGTCCCGGGAGTCGGGTCGAGCAGTACTTC.